This passage covers 7 T cell receptor beta chains from one sample sequenced in a study of T cell responses to AZD1222 COVID-19 vaccine. TCRdb's table, derived via immunoSEQ multiplex PCR, lists solely in-frame clones and lacks some. The table lists about 140,000 clones, around 89% of them singletons. Source: peripheral blood, taken on day 0 of AZD1222 vaccination. These receptors were taken from an adult in good health.

The genes are TRBV5-1 and TRBJ2-7; TRBD1 matches at 10 bases. Trimming removed 1 base from V and 7 bases from J; junction bases left unmatched: 5. The germline CDR1 and CDR2 sequences are SGHRS and YFSETQ. This CDR3 is 14 amino acids long. In DNA, the CDR3 is TGCGCCAGCAGCTTGCGACAGGGGGCGCGGGAGCAGTACTTC. It encodes CASSLRQGAREQYF.

The chain employs TRBV18 and TRBJ1-1; D is undetermined. CDR3 length: 12 residues. V lost 4 bases, J lost 5 bases, and 8 bases lay in between. CDR1 is KGHSH, CDR2 LQKENI, per germline. CDR3 nucleotide sequence: TGTGCCAGCTCACACCAGATGACTGAAGCTTTCTTT. Translated: CASSHQMTEAFF.

This clone was recorded once. The V call is TRBV28, the J call TRBJ1-1; no reliable D call. Germline V CDR1 and CDR2: MDHEN, SYDVKM. The CDR3 is made up of 14 amino acids. V gave up 7 bases and J gave up 0 bases, with 12 bases separating them. This chain's CDR3 is CASTLGNLNTEAFF. CDR3 nucleotide sequence: TGTGCCAGCACCCTGGGCAACTTGAACACTGAAGCTTTCTTT.

The V and J genes are TRBV6-4 and TRBJ1-2, with 7 bases aligning to TRBD1. Trimming removed 6 bases from V and 5 bases from J; junction bases left unmatched: 9. Germline V gene data show CDR1 as MRHNA and CDR2 as SNTAGT. The CDR3 is made up of 14 amino acids. The CDR3 is CASRPGPGGYGYTF. Here the CDR3 DNA reads TGTGCCAGCAGGCCCGGGCCAGGGGGTTATGGCTACACCTTC.

The rearrangement links TRBV18 to TRBJ2-3, with 8 bases matching TRBD1. The CDR3 has 16 amino acids. Germline V CDR1 and CDR2: KGHSH, LQKENI. The J segment lost 1 base and the V segment lost 1 base, leaving 4 bases of the junction unmatched. Here the CDR3 DNA reads TGTGCCAGCTCACCACGGGGGACAGGAGGCACAGATACGCAGTATTTT. Translated: CASSPRGTGGTDTQYF.

This chain connects TRBV9 to TRBJ2-7; tentatively, D is TRBD1 (6 bases). V was trimmed by 1 base and J by 3 bases, leaving 11 bases between them. The CDR3 runs 14 residues. Germline V CDR1 and CDR2: SGDLS, YYNGEE. CDR3 sequence reads: CASSVTRGGYEQYF. CDR3 DNA sequence: TGTGCCAGCAGCGTAACCCGAGGGGGCTACGAGCAGTACTTC.

The gene calls are TRBV18 and TRBJ1-1, with 8 bases fitting TRBD1. In germline, CDR1 is KGHSH, CDR2 LQKENI. V lost 5 bases, J lost 1 base, and 12 bases stayed unmatched. This CDR3 region has 17 residues. The CDR3 reads CASSTGTGSPQNTEAFF. In nucleotides, the CDR3 is TGTGCCAGCTCAACCGGGACAGGATCGCCTCAGAACACTGAAGCTTTCTTT.